The next 8 T cell receptor beta chains were all read from a single sample in a study of cytomegalovirus exposure and HLA in healthy donors (TCRdb year 2017). Library generation was performed with the immunoSEQ multiplex PCR assay. A mixture of 60 forward primers for TCR Vbeta segments and 13 reverse primers for TCR Jbeta segments was used in the multiplex PCR. This immuneACCESS table, as held by TCRdb, lists in-frame sequences with V and J called but not all clones. Of the missing ones, under half trace to an unresolved V gene in checked studies; the others have no known cause. The sample has about 120,000 clones on record, approximately 80% of them singletons. The ten largest clones represent roughly 3.9% of the sample. Sequenced: PBMCs. The receptors stem from a woman in her 30s in good health and CMV-seronegative.

The rearrangement links TRBV6-1 to TRBJ2-5; 10 nucleotides agree with TRBD2. V lost 3 bases and J lost 0; bases outside the gene matches: 4. The CDR3 contains 16 residues. Germline CDR1 reads MNHNS; CDR2 reads SASEGT. CDR3: CASSDSTSGYQETQYF. As DNA, the CDR3 is TGTGCCAGCAGTGATTCGACTAGCGGGTACCAAGAGACCCAGTACTTC.

This clone has only a few counts. V usage is TRBV19 and J usage is TRBJ1-1; TRBD1 matches 10 bases. CDR3 length: 13 residues. Germline V CDR1 and CDR2: LNHDA, SQIVND (reference sequence). J was trimmed by 5 bases and V by 7 bases; bases with no gene match: 4. Here the CDR3 reads CASTWTGGTEAFF. Written as DNA, the CDR3 is TGTGCCAGTACATGGACAGGGGGAACTGAAGCTTTCTTT.

The chain employs TRBV27 and TRBJ2-7; 9 bases map to TRBD1. In germline, CDR1 is MNHEY, CDR2 SMNVEV (reference sequence). The J segment lost 4 bases and the V segment lost 6 bases, leaving 4 bases of the junction unmatched. The CDR3 spans 13 residues. CDR3 DNA sequence: TGTGCCAGCAGAGGGACAGGGCAATACGAGCAGTACTTC. Amino acid sequence: CASRGTGQYEQYF.

This chain joins TRBV27 and TRBJ2-7; TRBD1 matches at 7 bases. The germline V gene has CDR1 MNHEY and CDR2 SMNVEV (reference sequence). V was pared by 6 bases and J by 2 bases, with 4 bases of the junction left unmatched. The CDR3 runs 13 residues. The CDR3 coding sequence is TGTGCCAGCAGGCAGACAGGGACCTACGAGCAGTACTTC. It encodes CASRQTGTYEQYF.

This clone showed up just once. The V and J genes are TRBV28 and TRBJ2-7; D is ambiguous. The V gene's germline CDR1 is MDHEN and CDR2 SYDVKM. The CDR3 extends over 12 amino acids. Trimming removed 2 bases at V and 10 bases at J, with 12 bases between. The CDR3 DNA is TGTGCCAGCAGTTTAGAGAACCGCTCTCAGTACTTC. Encoded protein: CASSLENRSQYF.

The chain couples TRBV11-2 to TRBJ2-3; 8 bases match TRBD1. Trimming removed 5 bases from V and 5 bases from J; junction bases left unmatched: 3. Germline V CDR1 and CDR2: SGHAT, FQNNGV. This CDR3 is built from 13 residues. DNA of the CDR3: TGTGCCAGCAGCACCGGACAGGGAGATACGCAGTATTTT. Encoded protein: CASSTGQGDTQYF.

Of note for this clone: Relative to the germline gene, one junction end is altered; a read error may explain this. The rearrangement uses TRBV7-2 and TRBJ2-5; 7 positions agree with TRBD2. CDR1 SGHTA and CDR2 FQGNSA come from the germline V gene. This CDR3 is built from 17 residues. CDR3 coding DNA: TGTGCCAGCAGCTTAGGTTTTTTTGCGGGGGTGGGCCCTTTGTTTAACTTC. Translation gives CASSLGFFAGVGPLFNF.

This rearrangement joins TRBV2 to TRBJ2-2, with 9 bases identical to TRBD1. Germline trimming cut 6 bases from V and 4 bases from J; bases unmatched to any gene: 6. Germline V gene lookup returns CDR1 SNHLY and CDR2 FYNNEI. The CDR3 totals 15 residues. The CDR3 loop reads CASRQGTGPTGELFF. The DNA of the CDR3 is TGTGCCAGCAGGCAAGGGACAGGGCCCACCGGGGAGCTGTTTTTT.